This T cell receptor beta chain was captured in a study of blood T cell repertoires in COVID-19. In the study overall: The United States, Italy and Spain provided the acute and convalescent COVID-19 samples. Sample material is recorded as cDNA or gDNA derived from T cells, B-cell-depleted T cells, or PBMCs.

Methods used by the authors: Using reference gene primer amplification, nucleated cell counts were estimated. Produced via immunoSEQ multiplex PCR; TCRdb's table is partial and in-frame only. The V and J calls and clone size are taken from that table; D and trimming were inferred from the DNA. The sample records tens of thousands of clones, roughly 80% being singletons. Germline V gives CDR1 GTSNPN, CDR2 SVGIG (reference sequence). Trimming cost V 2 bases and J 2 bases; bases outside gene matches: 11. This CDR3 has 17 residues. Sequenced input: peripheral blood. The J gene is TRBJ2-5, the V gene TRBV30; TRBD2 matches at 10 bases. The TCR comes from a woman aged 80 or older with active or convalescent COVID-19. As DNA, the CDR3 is TGTGCCTGGAGTTGGGCTAGCGGGAGTAGGGGGCAAGAGACCCAGTACTTC. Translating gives CAWSWASGSRGQETQYF.